The 32 T cell receptor beta chains presented below share a single source sample, sequenced in a study of blood T cell repertoires in COVID-19. The assay was immunoSEQ multiplex PCR, and TCRdb's table has in-frame clones only and misses some. The sample lists 180,000 or so clones, over 80% occurring once. The specimen sequenced was peripheral blood. The source of these receptors is a woman aged 50 to 60 with acute or convalescent COVID-19.

For the CDR3, the DNA is TGTGCCAGTAGTAGACAGGCTCAGGGGAGCAATCAGCCCCAGCATTTT. Amino acid sequence: CASSRQAQGSNQPQHF. The rearrangement joins TRBV19 to TRBJ1-5; TRBD1 might be the D (6 bases). Per the germline V gene, CDR1 is LNHDA and CDR2 is SQIVND (reference sequence). This CDR3 is 16 amino acids long. V was shortened by 4 bases and J by 1 base, with 14 bases between the two germline ends.

The V call is TRBV19, the J call TRBJ1-6; the D gene is possibly TRBD1 (5 bases). V gave up 3 bases and J gave up 8 bases, with 11 bases separating them. Germline assignment: CDR1 LNHDA and CDR2 SQIVND (reference sequence). This CDR3 region has 14 residues. CDR3 in DNA: TGTGCCAGTAGTATCGCGGGGGGGGATTCACCCCTCCACTTT. As protein: CASSIAGGDSPLHF.

The chain is built from TRBV25-1 and TRBJ2-1; 11 nucleotides agree with TRBD2. Germline V gene lookup returns CDR1 MGHDK and CDR2 SYGVNS. The CDR3 extends over 14 amino acids. V lost 4 bases and J lost 9; bases outside the gene matches: 5. The CDR3: CASSATSGRVEQFF. The CDR3 DNA follows: TGTGCCAGCAGTGCTACTAGCGGGAGAGTTGAGCAGTTCTTC.

The chain links TRBV7-9 to TRBJ2-7, with TRBD2 matching 8 bases. This CDR3 is built from 15 residues. V lost 3 bases to trimming and J lost 0 bases; unmatched junction nucleotides: 4. Germline CDR1 reads SEHNR; CDR2 reads FQNEAQ (reference sequence). In nucleotides, the CDR3 is TGTGCCAGCAGCTTGGCCGGGACTAGCTCCTACGAGCAGTACTTC. Its protein product is CASSLAGTSSYEQYF.

CDR3 coding DNA: TGTGCCAGCAGTTTACGGCTAGCGGGGGGGCAAGAGACCCAGTACTTC. It specifies CASSLRLAGGQETQYF. J is TRBJ2-5 and V is TRBV27; 12 nucleotides agree with TRBD2. The V segment lost 2 bases and the J segment 2 bases; nucleotides outside the gene matches: 3. The CDR3 has 16 amino acids. Looked up from germline, CDR1 is MNHEY and CDR2 is SMNVEV (reference sequence).

The rearrangement joins TRBV19 to TRBJ2-6; no firm D call. V was trimmed by 6 bases and J by 1 base, leaving 10 bases between them. The CDR3 extends over 15 amino acids. The germline V gene encodes CDR1 LNHDA and CDR2 SQIVND (reference sequence). The chain's CDR3 is CASSLTVSGANVLTF. CDR3 nucleotide sequence: TGTGCCAGTAGCCTTACAGTGTCTGGGGCCAACGTCCTGACTTTC.

Regarding this clone: Additional DNA sequences in this sample encode the identical CDR3. The genes are TRBV12-3 or TRBV12-4 and TRBJ2-1; D is perhaps TRBD1 (5 bases). This CDR3 region has 11 residues. V gave up 5 bases and J gave up 8 bases, with 7 bases separating them. CDR3 region: CASSPRDEQFF. CDR3 sequence (DNA): TGTGCCAGCAGTCCCAGGGATGAGCAGTTCTTC.

The chain carries TRBV10-3 and TRBJ1-2; 9 bases are shared with TRBD1. Germline CDR1 reads ENHRY; CDR2 reads SYGVKD. CDR3 length: 15 amino acids. V lost 4 bases and J lost 2; bases outside the gene matches: 5. The CDR3 DNA is TGTGCCATCAGTGGTTCGGGACAGGGAAACTATGGCTACACCTTC. Its protein product is CAISGSGQGNYGYTF.

The table lists this clone with a count of one. This chain links TRBV19 with TRBJ1-2; D gene uncertain. There are 13 residues in the CDR3. Germline assignment: CDR1 LNHDA and CDR2 SQIVND (reference sequence). V gave up 6 bases and J gave up 5 bases, with 13 bases separating them. The CDR3 coding sequence is TGTGCCAGTAGCTCGACACTGATTTATGGCTACACCTTC. Protein product: CASSSTLIYGYTF. The variable domain in full, with the rest retrieved from reference TRBV19 and TRBJ1-2, is DGGITQSPKYLFRKEGQNVTLSCEQNLNHDAMYWYRQDPGQGLRLIYYSQIVNDFQKGDIAEGYSVSREKKESFPLTVTSAQKNPTAFYLCASSSTLIYGYTFGSGTRLTVV.

About this clone: Different DNA sequences within this sample yield the same CDR3. This chain connects TRBV9 to TRBJ2-3; D gene unclear. Per germline, CDR1 SGDLS and CDR2 YYNGEE. The CDR3 has 12 amino acids. Deletions cut 0 bases from V and 3 bases from J, with 2 bases between. CDR3 bases: TGTGCCAGCAGCGTAGCTACAGATACGCAGTATTTT. Translating gives CASSVATDTQYF.

This rearrangement joins TRBV19 to TRBJ1-2, with 7 positions matching TRBD1. The germline gives CDR1 LNHDA, CDR2 SQIVND (reference sequence). Unmatched junction bases numbered 5, after V lost 5 bases and J lost 2 bases. This CDR3 contains 14 residues. Here the CDR3 DNA reads TGTGCCAGTAGTGTTGGGACAGCGAACTATGGCTACACCTTC. This sequence encodes CASSVGTANYGYTF.

The rearrangement joins TRBV2 to TRBJ2-6; 13 nucleotides align to TRBD2. There are 17 residues in the CDR3. V lost 6 bases and J lost 4; bases outside the gene matches: 6. Germline assignment: CDR1 SNHLY and CDR2 FYNNEI. CDR3 in amino acids: CASRLAGGLWGANVLTF. In DNA, the CDR3 is TGTGCCAGCAGACTAGCGGGAGGGCTGTGGGGGGCCAACGTCCTGACTTTC.

This chain connects TRBV18 to TRBJ2-5, with D maybe TRBD1 (5 bases). Trimming removed 4 bases from V and 3 bases from J, with 12 bases in between. Germline V gene lookup returns CDR1 KGHSH and CDR2 LQKENI. The CDR3 totals 14 residues. The CDR3 DNA reads TGTGCCAGCTCACAGCTAGGGGCAGAAGAGACCCAGTACTTC. Its translation: CASSQLGAEETQYF.

The chain couples TRBV19 to TRBJ2-3, with 11 bases aligning to TRBD2. Germline CDR1 reads LNHDA; CDR2 reads SQIVND (reference sequence). This CDR3 region has 14 residues. Germline trimming cut 8 bases from V and 6 bases from J; bases unmatched to any gene: 7. CDR3 sequence: CASRVAGGADTQYF. The CDR3 DNA reads as TGTGCCAGTCGGGTAGCGGGGGGGGCCGATACGCAGTATTTT.

This chain uses TRBV19 with TRBJ2-3, with D maybe TRBD2 (6 bases). The germline gives CDR1 LNHDA, CDR2 SQIVND (reference sequence). The CDR3 contains 15 residues. The germline V and J ends were trimmed by 6 bases and 6 bases, with 19 bases remaining between them. The CDR3 DNA reads TGTGCCAGTAGGGTAGCGGAGAACAGGTGGGATACGCAGTATTTT. Protein sequence: CASRVAENRWDTQYF.

This chain joins TRBV18 and TRBJ2-1; 7 positions agree with TRBD2. This CDR3 is built from 15 residues. CDR1 is KGHSH and CDR2 is LQKENI in the germline V gene. Losses at the gene ends were 1 base for V and 1 base for J; bases not matched to a gene: 1. The CDR3: CASSPQRDSYNEQFF. The CDR3, as DNA: TGTGCCAGCTCACCACAGCGGGATTCCTACAATGAGCAGTTCTTC.

V and J are TRBV6-2 or TRBV6-3 and TRBJ1-5; D not resolved. V was pared by 5 bases and J by 4 bases, with 12 bases between. CDR3 length: 14 amino acids. CDR1 is MNHEY, CDR2 SVGEGT, per germline. The CDR3 DNA sequence: TGTGCCAGCAGTCACGGGGTAAATAATCAGCCCCAGCATTTT. The encoded protein is CASSHGVNNQPQHF.

The rearrangement joins TRBV6-6 to TRBJ1-2; D is unclear. Trimming cost V 7 bases and J 2 bases, with 8 bases left between them. Germline CDR1 is MNHNY and CDR2 is SVGAGI (reference sequence). The CDR3 contains 12 residues. Here the CDR3 reads CASTRVNYGYTF. CDR3 bases: TGTGCCAGCACGAGGGTCAACTATGGCTACACCTTC.

CDR3 sequence reads: CASSRTGRDQETQYF. The CDR3 DNA reads as TGTGCCAGCAGTCGGACAGGGAGGGACCAAGAGACCCAGTACTTC. The chain couples TRBV7-6 to TRBJ2-5, with D perhaps TRBD1 (8 bases). V was shortened by 6 bases and J by 0 bases, with 14 bases between the two germline ends. The CDR3 has 15 amino acids. Germline-derived CDR1 and CDR2 are SGHVS and FNYEAQ.

This clone was counted once. The junction departs from the called germline gene at one end, perhaps through a read error. J is TRBJ1-2 and V is TRBV12-3 or TRBV12-4, with D possibly matching TRBD1 (6 bases). The CDR3 is 13 amino acids. The CDR3, as DNA: TGTGCCAGCAGCGGACCGGTGGGGGGGCGTTCCGACTTC. The encoded protein is CASSGPVGGRSDF.

This sequence joins TRBV3-1 (or the pseudogene TRBV3-2) and TRBJ1-5; unclear D gene. The CDR3 is 13 amino acids. The V gene's germline CDR1 is LGHDT and CDR2 YNNKEL (reference sequence). The germline V and J ends were trimmed by 0 bases and 6 bases, with 6 bases remaining between them. Here the CDR3 reads CASSQDMSQPQHF. CDR3 coding DNA: TGTGCCAGCAGCCAAGATATGAGTCAGCCCCAGCATTTT.

The chain links TRBV2 to TRBJ1-2; the match to TRBD1 covers 8 bases. CDR3 size: 14 residues. J was trimmed by 7 bases and V by 7 bases; bases with no gene match: 11. CDR1 and CDR2 from the germline V gene are SNHLY and FYNNEI. CDR3: CASTGAGGESGYTF. The DNA of the CDR3 is TGTGCCAGCACAGGTGCAGGGGGCGAGTCTGGCTACACCTTC. Full variable domain (outside the CDR3, taken from reference TRBV2 and TRBJ1-2): EPEVTQTPSHQVTQMGQEVILRCVPISNHLYFYWYRQILGQKVEFLVSFYNNEISEKSEIFDDQFSVERPDGSNFTLKIRSTKLEDSAMYFCASTGAGGESGYTFGSGTRLTVV.

V and J are TRBV6-5 and TRBJ1-3; D not certain. The CDR3 is made up of 14 amino acids. Germline-derived CDR1 and CDR2 are MNHEY and SVGAGI. Trimming stripped 2 bases from V and 1 base from J, with 6 bases between. Here the CDR3 reads CASSYDGSGNTIYF. In nucleotides, the CDR3 is TGTGCCAGCAGTTACGACGGGTCTGGAAACACCATATATTTT.

V and J are TRBV27 and TRBJ1-1; no reliable D call. Looked up from germline, CDR1 is MNHEY and CDR2 is SMNVEV (reference sequence). The CDR3 runs to 14 residues. The V end lost 7 bases, the J end lost 0 bases, and 12 bases lay between the germline ends. The CDR3 reads CASTRSGMNTEAFF. As DNA, the CDR3 is TGTGCCAGCACCCGGTCCGGGATGAACACTGAAGCTTTCTTT.

V gene TRBV4-3 combines with J gene TRBJ2-4, with 11 nucleotides matching TRBD2. In germline, CDR1 is LGHNA, CDR2 YSLEER. The CDR3 is 15 residues long. V shed 4 bases, J shed 1 base, and the junction held 0 bases outside the gene matches. The CDR3 is CASSPSGGAKNIQYF. The CDR3 DNA is TGCGCCAGCAGCCCTAGCGGGGGGGCCAAAAACATTCAGTACTTC.

This chain links TRBV2 with TRBJ2-7, with 10 bases fitting TRBD2. CDR1 and CDR2 from the germline V gene are SNHLY and FYNNEI. The V segment lost 6 bases and the J segment 5 bases; nucleotides outside the gene matches: 1. This CDR3 comprises 12 residues. The CDR3 loop reads CASRLAGDEQYF. CDR3 DNA: TGTGCCAGCAGGCTAGCGGGAGACGAGCAGTACTTC.

This rearrangement joins TRBV23-1 to TRBJ2-1; TRBD2 matches at 7 bases. TRBV23-1 is an open reading frame whose function is uncertain. After removal of 8 bases from V and 7 bases from J, the junction contained 11 bases not matched to a gene. This CDR3 contains 14 residues. CDR3: CASPKRRERNEQFF. In DNA, the CDR3 is TGCGCCAGCCCTAAGCGGCGGGAGAGGAATGAGCAGTTCTTC.

The rearrangement joins TRBV6-5 to TRBJ1-1, with D tentatively TRBD1 (6 bases). The germline V gene encodes CDR1 MNHEY and CDR2 SVGAGI. This CDR3 spans 15 amino acids. With 6 bases removed from V and 3 bases from J, the gap between germline ends came to 17 bases. The chain's CDR3 is CASSFRGAGDTEAFF. In DNA, the CDR3 is TGTGCCAGCAGCTTCCGGGGGGCCGGGGACACTGAAGCTTTCTTT.

V usage is TRBV10-2 and J usage is TRBJ2-7; 8 nucleotides line up with TRBD2. The V segment lost 10 bases and the J segment 6 bases; nucleotides outside the gene matches: 14. Germline lookup yields CDR1 WSHSY and CDR2 SAAADI. CDR3 length equals 14 residues. The CDR3 is CANRRGLVAGEQYF. The CDR3 DNA is TGCGCCAACAGGAGGGGACTAGTAGCGGGCGAGCAGTACTTC.

The V call is TRBV20-1, the J call TRBJ1-2; D is ambiguous. CDR1 is DFQATT, CDR2 SNEGSKA, per germline (reference sequence). The V end was cut by 3 bases, the J end by 2 bases, with 13 bases between. The CDR3 loop spans 14 amino acids. As DNA, the CDR3 is TGCAGTGCTAGTAGTACGGGAATCAACTATGGCTACACCTTC. Translation gives CSASSTGINYGYTF.

The rearrangement links TRBV21-1 to TRBJ1-1; the D segment call TRBD1 is taken from the table without a DNA check. TRBV21-1 is deemed a pseudogene. The CDR3 is made up of 16 amino acids. The CDR3 loop reads CASSPRDRVGGTEAFF. CDR3 bases: TGTGCCAGCAGCCCCAGGGACAGGGTCGGTGGCACTGAAGCTTTCTTT.

The rearrangement links TRBV5-4 to TRBJ2-4; D is possibly TRBD1 (6 bases). The germline V and J ends were trimmed by 0 bases and 7 bases, with 20 bases remaining between them. Germline V gene lookup returns CDR1 SGHNT and CDR2 YYREEE (reference sequence). CDR3 length: 17 residues. This CDR3 is CASSLGSGVQRGNIQYF. The CDR3 DNA follows: TGTGCCAGCAGCTTGGGGTCAGGGGTTCAAAGAGGGAACATTCAGTACTTC.